This T cell receptor beta chain was sequenced for a study of early T cells in non-severe SARS-CoV-2 infection. Across the study: With bulk RNA from unsorted whole blood as input, sequencing yielded unpaired chains. Findings and caveats of the study: Sequences matched to VDJdb favored anti-spike CD8 responses, while private and CD4 specificities were missed.

Researchers attached unique molecular identifiers to individual cDNA molecules. TCRdb reanalysed the 5' RACE reads using MiXCR and keeps one entry per CDR3 protein. Altogether some 89,000 distinct CDR3 sequences are present, 9.5% to 11% being singletons, with the ten largest covering around 4.8%. On this clonotype: Its specificity is unknown.

Looked up from germline, CDR1 is SGHVS and CDR2 is FQNEAQ. The CDR3 sequence is 13 residues long. Trimming cost V 7 bases and J 4 bases, with 13 bases left between them. The chain links TRBV7-8 to TRBJ1-2; D is undetermined. The clonotype was recovered from an adult who was a healthcare worker with PCR-confirmed SARS-CoV-2 infection or an uninfected control (not recorded which). The sample consisted of whole blood, taken at baseline. CDR3 sequence reads: CASTLVGGYGYTF. The CDR3 nucleotides read TGTGCCAGCACTCTCGTAGGAGGCTATGGCTACACCTTC.